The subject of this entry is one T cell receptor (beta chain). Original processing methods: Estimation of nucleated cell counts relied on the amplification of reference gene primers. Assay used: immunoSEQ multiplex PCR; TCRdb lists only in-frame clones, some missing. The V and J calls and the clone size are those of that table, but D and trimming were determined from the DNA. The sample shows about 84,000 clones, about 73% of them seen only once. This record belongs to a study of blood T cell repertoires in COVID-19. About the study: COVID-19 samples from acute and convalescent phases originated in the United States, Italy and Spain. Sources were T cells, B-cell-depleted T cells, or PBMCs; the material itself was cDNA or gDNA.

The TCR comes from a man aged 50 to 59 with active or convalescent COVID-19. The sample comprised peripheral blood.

The CDR3 nucleotides read TGCGCCAGCAGCCATCTCCTAGCTATGACAGATACGCAGTATTTT. Protein product: CASSHLLAMTDTQYF. V and J are TRBV4-1 and TRBJ2-3, with D perhaps matching TRBD2 (5 bases). The V gene lost 3 bases and the J gene lost 3 bases, with 13 bases spanning the gap. This CDR3 is built from 15 residues. CDR1 MGHRA and CDR2 YSYEKL come from the germline V gene.